These T cell receptor beta chains were read from a single sample in a study of blood T cells in healthy people across ages. TCRdb fed the 5' RACE reads into MiXCR, producing one record per CDR3 protein. The sample includes some 1.8 million distinct CDR3 sequences, about 39% of them seen just once. Sample: blood. The receptors here all came from a human donor in good health. The conserved cysteine and the conserved F or W are not part of the CDR3 here. The order of the fields is V gene, CDR3 length, CDR3 protein.

v_call: TRBV4-3; cdr3_length: 12; cdr3_aa: ASSQGVSFYEQY
v_call: TRBV20-1; cdr3_length: 11; cdr3_aa: SGQPYSNQPQH
v_call: TRBV3-1; cdr3_length: 14; cdr3_aa: VSSQDIGAGAYEQY
v_call: TRBV13; cdr3_length: 13; cdr3_aa: ASSLQLASQGELF
v_call: TRBV4-3; cdr3_length: 12; cdr3_aa: ASSQGDWVDKAF
v_call: TRBV20-1; cdr3_length: 18; cdr3_aa: SARGAFRTSGPGSTDTQY
v_call: TRBV5-5; cdr3_length: 13; cdr3_aa: ASTLDRNSNYGYT
v_call: TRBV12-5; cdr3_length: 13; cdr3_aa: ASGLDSTGFFGAF
v_call: TRBV15; cdr3_length: 12; cdr3_aa: ATSKAGINQPQH
v_call: TRBV7-8; cdr3_length: 15; cdr3_aa: ASSFPGTGGEGKTQY
v_call: TRBV5-6; cdr3_length: 12; cdr3_aa: ASSLVGKYNEQF
v_call: TRBV20-1; cdr3_length: 11; cdr3_aa: SARVDGGETQY
v_call: TRBV5-1; cdr3_length: 12; cdr3_aa: ASSPGSADTEAF
v_call: TRBV29-1; cdr3_length: 13; cdr3_aa: SVVHRDSPNEKLF
v_call: TRBV6-6; cdr3_length: 15; cdr3_aa: ASSAATSGGSYNEQF
v_call: TRBV20-1; cdr3_length: 12; cdr3_aa: SAREMRTLYEQY
v_call: TRBV15; cdr3_length: 10; cdr3_aa: ATRDRADEQF
v_call: TRBV20-1; cdr3_length: 13; cdr3_aa: SARGPDYSNQPQH
v_call: TRBV11-3; cdr3_length: 12; cdr3_aa: AGSLSPDHYEQY
v_call: TRBV5-6; cdr3_length: 11; cdr3_aa: ASGQDPSYEQY